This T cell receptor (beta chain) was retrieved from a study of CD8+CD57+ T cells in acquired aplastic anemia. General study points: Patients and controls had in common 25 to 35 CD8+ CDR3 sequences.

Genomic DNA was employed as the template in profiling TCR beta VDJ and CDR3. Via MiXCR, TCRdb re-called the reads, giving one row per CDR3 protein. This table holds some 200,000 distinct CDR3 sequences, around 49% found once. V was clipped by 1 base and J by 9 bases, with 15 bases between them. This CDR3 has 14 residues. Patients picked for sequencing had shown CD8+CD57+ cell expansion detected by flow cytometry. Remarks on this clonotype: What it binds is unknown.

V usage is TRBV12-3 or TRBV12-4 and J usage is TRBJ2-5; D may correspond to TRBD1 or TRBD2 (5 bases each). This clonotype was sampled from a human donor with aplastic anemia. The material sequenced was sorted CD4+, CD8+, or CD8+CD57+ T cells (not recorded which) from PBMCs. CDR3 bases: TGTGCCAGCAGTTTAGGGGACCTCAATCAGCCCCAGTACTTC. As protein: CASSLGDLNQPQYF.